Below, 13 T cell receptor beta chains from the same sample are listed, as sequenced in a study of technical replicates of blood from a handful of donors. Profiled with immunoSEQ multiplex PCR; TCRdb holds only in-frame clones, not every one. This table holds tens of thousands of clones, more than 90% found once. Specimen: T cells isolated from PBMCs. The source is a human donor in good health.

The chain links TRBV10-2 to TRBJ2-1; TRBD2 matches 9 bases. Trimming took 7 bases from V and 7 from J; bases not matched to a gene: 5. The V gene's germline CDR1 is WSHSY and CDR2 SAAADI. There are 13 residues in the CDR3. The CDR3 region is CASNSAGGNEQFF. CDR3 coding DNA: TGCGCCAGCAACTCGGCGGGAGGGAATGAGCAGTTCTTC.

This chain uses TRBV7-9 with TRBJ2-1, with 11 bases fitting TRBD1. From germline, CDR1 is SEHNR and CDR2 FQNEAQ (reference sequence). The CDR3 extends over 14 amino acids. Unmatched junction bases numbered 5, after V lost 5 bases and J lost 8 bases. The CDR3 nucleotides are TGTGCCAGCAGCCCAGGACAGGGGGCCGATGAGCAGTTCTTC. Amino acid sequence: CASSPGQGADEQFF.

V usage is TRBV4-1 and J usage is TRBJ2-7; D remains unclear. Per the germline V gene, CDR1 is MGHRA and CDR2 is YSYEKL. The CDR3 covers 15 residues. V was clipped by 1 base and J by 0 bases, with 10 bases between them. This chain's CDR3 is CASSQVGASSYEQYF. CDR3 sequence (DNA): TGCGCCAGCAGCCAAGTGGGCGCCTCCTCCTACGAGCAGTACTTC.

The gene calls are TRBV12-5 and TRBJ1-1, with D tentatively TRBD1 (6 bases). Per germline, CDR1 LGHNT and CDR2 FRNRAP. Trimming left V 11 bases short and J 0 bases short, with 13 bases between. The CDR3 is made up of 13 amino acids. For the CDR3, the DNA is TGTGCTGAAAGGGGGGGTATGAACACTGAAGCTTTCTTT. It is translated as CAERGGMNTEAFF.

This chain's CDR3 is CASRGADTQYF. Written as DNA, the CDR3 is TGTGCCAGCAGGGGCGCAGATACGCAGTATTTT. The chain has TRBV6-6 and TRBJ2-3; the D is unclear. Germline lookup yields CDR1 MNHNY and CDR2 SVGAGI (reference sequence). This CDR3 spans 11 amino acids. The germline V and J ends were trimmed by 6 bases and 4 bases, with 5 bases remaining between them.

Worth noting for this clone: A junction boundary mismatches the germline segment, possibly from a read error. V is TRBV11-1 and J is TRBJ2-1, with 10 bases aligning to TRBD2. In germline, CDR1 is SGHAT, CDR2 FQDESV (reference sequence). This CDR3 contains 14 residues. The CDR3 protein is CASSLAGVPGGQFF. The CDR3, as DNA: TGTGCCAGCAGCCTAGCGGGAGTGCCCGGGGGGCAGTTCTTC.

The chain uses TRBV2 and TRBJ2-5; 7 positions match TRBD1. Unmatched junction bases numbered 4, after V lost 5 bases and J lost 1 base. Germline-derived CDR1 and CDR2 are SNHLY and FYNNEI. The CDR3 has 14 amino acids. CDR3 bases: TGTGCCAGCAGTATGGGACAGTTCCAAGAGACCCAGTACTTC. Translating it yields CASSMGQFQETQYF.

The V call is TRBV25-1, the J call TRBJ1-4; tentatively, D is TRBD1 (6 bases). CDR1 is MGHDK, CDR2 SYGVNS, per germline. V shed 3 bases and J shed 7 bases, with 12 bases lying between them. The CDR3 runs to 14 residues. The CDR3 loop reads CASSENRDIEKLFF. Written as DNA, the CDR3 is TGTGCCAGCAGTGAGAACAGGGACATTGAAAAACTGTTTTTT.

CDR3 residues: CAWSGVGLQRSYEQYF. In nucleotides, the CDR3 is TGTGCCTGGAGTGGAGTGGGACTCCAAAGGTCCTACGAGCAGTACTTC. The chain carries TRBV30 and TRBJ2-7; D might be TRBD2 (6 bases). The CDR3 totals 16 residues. Trimming took 1 base from V and 1 from J, leaving 17 bases between them. The germline gives CDR1 GTSNPN, CDR2 SVGIG (reference sequence).

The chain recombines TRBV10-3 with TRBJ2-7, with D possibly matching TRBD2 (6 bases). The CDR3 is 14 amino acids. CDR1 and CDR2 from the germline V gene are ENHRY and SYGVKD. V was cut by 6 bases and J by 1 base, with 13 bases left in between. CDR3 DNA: TGTGCCATCAGGCGGGACTCGACTTCCTACGAGCAGTACTTC. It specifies CAIRRDSTSYEQYF.

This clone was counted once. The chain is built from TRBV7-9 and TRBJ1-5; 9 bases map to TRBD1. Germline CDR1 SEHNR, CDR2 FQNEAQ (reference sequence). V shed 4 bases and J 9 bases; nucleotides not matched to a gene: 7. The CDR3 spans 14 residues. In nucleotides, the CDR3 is TGTGCCAGCAGCTCGGACAGGGGTCGGGCGCCCCAGCATTTT. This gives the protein CASSSDRGRAPQHF.

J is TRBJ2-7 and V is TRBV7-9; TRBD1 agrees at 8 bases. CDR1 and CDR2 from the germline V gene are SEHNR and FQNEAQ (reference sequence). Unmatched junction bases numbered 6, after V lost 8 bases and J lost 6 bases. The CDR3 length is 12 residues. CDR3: CASLGQGGEQYF. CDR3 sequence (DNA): TGTGCCAGCCTCGGACAGGGAGGCGAGCAGTACTTC.

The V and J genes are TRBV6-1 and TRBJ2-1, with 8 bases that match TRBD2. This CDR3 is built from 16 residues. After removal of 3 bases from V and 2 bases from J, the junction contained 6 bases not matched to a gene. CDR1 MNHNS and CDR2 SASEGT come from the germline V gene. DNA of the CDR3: TGTGCCAGCAGTGAGTTCGGGAGGGCACCCTACAATGAGCAGTTCTTC. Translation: CASSEFGRAPYNEQFF.